This T cell receptor beta chain was documented in a study of radiotherapy plus CTLA-4 blockade in lung cancer. General study points: Among blood TCR repertoires after radiotherapy plus ipilimumab, tumor-derived clones expanded.

CDR1 and CDR2 from the germline V gene are LNHDA and SQIVND (reference sequence). The CDR3 runs to 19 residues. J was trimmed by 0 bases and V by 11 bases; bases with no gene match: 20. Some clones are missing from TCRdb's copy, which holds only in-frame ones; the method was immunoSEQ multiplex PCR. The table includes over 85,000 clones, around 80% detected once. On this clone: Its antigen is undetermined.

This sequence originates from a human donor with non-small cell lung cancer that progressed on radiotherapy plus ipilimumab. The chain employs TRBV19 and TRBJ2-2, with 8 bases aligning to TRBD1. This specimen was peripheral blood, taken from a patient treated with radiotherapy plus ipilimumab. CDR3 protein: CAENHRDRNLGTNTGELFF. The CDR3 coding sequence is TGTGCCGAGAACCACAGGGACAGGAACCTTGGAACGAACACCGGGGAGCTGTTTTTT. The full variable domain, in which reference TRBV19 and TRBJ2-2 provide the parts outside the CDR3, is DGGITQSPKYLFRKEGQNVTLSCEQNLNHDAMYWYRQDPGQGLRLIYYSQIVNDFQKGDIAEGYSVSREKKESFPLTVTSAQKNPTAFYLCAENHRDRNLGTNTGELFFGEGSRLTVL.